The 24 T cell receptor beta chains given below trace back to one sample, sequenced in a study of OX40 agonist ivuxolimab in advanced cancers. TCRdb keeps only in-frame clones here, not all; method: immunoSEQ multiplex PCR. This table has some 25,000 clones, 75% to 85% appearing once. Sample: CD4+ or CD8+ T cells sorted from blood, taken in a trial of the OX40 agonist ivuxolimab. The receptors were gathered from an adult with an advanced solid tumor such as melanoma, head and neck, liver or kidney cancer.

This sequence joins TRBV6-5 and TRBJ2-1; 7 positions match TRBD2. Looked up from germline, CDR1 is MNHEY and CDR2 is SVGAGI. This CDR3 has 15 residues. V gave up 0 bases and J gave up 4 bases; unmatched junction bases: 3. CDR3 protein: CASSYSSGFYNEQFF. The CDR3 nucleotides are TGTGCCAGCAGTTACTCTAGCGGGTTTTACAATGAGCAGTTCTTC.

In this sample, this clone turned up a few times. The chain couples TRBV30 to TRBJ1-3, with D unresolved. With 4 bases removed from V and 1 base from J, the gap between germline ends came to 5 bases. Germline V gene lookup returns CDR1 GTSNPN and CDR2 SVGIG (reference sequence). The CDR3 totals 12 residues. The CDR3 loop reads CAWKKSGNTIYF. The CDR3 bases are TGTGCCTGGAAGAAATCTGGAAACACCATATATTTT.

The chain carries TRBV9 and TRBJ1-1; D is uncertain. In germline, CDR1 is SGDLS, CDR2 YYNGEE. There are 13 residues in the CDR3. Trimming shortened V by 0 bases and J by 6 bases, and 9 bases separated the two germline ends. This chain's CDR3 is CASSVVRRAEAFF. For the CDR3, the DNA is TGTGCCAGCAGCGTAGTGAGGCGGGCTGAAGCTTTCTTT. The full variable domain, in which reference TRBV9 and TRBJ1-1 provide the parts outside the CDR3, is DSGVTQTPKHLITATGQRVTLRCSPRSGDLSVYWYQQSLDQGLQFLIQYYNGEERAKGNILERFSAQQFPDLHSELNLSSLELGDSALYFCASSVVRRAEAFFGQGTRLTVV.

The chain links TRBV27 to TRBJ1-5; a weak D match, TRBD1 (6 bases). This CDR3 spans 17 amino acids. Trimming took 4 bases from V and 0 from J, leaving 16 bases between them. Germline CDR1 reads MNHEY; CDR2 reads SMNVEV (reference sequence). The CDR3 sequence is CASSSSGTPYSNQPQHF. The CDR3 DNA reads TGTGCCAGCAGTTCCTCCGGGACACCGTATAGCAATCAGCCCCAGCATTTT.

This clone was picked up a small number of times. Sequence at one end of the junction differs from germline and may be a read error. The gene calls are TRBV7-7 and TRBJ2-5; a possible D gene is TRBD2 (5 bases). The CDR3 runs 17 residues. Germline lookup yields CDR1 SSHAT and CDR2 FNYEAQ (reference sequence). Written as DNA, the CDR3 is TGTGCTAGCAGCTTAGCGTCGGGCAGTTTCCTCCAAGAGACCCAGTACTTC. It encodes CASSLASGSFLQETQYF.

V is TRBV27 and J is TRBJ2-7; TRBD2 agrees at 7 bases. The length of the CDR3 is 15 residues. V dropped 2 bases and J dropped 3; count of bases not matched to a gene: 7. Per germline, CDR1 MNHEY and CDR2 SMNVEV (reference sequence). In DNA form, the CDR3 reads TGTGCCAGCAGTTTAGACGTAGCGGGCATCTACGAGCAGTACTTC. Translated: CASSLDVAGIYEQYF.

In DNA form, the CDR3 reads TGTGCCAGCAGCCCCCCCAGCGGGAAAGGGCAAGAGACCCAGTACTTC. Translating it yields CASSPPSGKGQETQYF. V and J are TRBV7-9 and TRBJ2-5; TRBD2 matches 7 bases. Per the germline V gene, CDR1 is SEHNR and CDR2 is FQNEAQ (reference sequence). V was pared by 5 bases and J by 2 bases, with 11 bases of the junction left unmatched. This CDR3 region has 16 residues.

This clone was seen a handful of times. The CDR3 DNA sequence: TGTGCCAGTAGTATAATTGTGGCCTCCGGGGAGCAGTACTTC. Translation: CASSIIVASGEQYF. The rearrangement joins TRBV19 to TRBJ2-7; D ambiguous. The CDR3 has 14 amino acids. Germline V gene lookup returns CDR1 LNHDA and CDR2 SQIVND (reference sequence). V was cut by 2 bases and J by 7 bases, with 15 bases left in between.

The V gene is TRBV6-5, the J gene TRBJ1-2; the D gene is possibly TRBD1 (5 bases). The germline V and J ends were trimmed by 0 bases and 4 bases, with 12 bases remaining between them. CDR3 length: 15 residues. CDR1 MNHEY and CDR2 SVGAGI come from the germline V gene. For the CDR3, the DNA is TGTGCCAGCAGTTACTCGAGACGGGGGGTCTATGGCTACACCTTC. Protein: CASSYSRRGVYGYTF.

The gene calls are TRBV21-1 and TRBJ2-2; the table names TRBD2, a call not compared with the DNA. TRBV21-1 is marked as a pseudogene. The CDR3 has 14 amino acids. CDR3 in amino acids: CASNYETNTGELFF. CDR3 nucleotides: TGTGCCAGCAACTATGAAACGAACACCGGGGAGCTGTTTTTT.

CDR3 sequence (DNA): TGTGCCTGGAGCAGAGGGAACTCCTATGGCTACACCTTC. It yields the protein CAWSRGNSYGYTF. The chain couples TRBV30 to TRBJ1-2, with unresolved D. The V end was cut by 3 bases, the J end by 4 bases, with 12 bases between. CDR1 is GTSNPN, CDR2 SVGIG, per germline (reference sequence). CDR3 size: 13 residues.

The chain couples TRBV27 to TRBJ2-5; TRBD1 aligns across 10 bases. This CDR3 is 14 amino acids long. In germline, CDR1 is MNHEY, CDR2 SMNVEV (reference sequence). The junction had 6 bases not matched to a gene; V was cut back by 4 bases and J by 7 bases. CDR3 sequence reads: CASSWGTGVGTQYF. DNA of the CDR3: TGTGCCAGCAGTTGGGGGACAGGGGTGGGGACCCAGTACTTC.

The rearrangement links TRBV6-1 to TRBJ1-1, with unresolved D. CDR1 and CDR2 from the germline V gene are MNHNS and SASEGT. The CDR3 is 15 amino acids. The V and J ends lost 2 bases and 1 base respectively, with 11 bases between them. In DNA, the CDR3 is TGTGCCAGCAGTGAAAACAGCTTTAGGAACACTGAAGCTTTCTTT. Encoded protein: CASSENSFRNTEAFF.

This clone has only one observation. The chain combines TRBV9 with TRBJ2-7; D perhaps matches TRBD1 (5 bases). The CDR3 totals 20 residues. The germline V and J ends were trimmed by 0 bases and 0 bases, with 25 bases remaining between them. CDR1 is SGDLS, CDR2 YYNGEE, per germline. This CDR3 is CASSVGPPGHSPHPSYEQYF. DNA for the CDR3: TGTGCCAGCAGCGTAGGTCCCCCCGGACACTCACCTCACCCCTCCTACGAGCAGTACTTC.

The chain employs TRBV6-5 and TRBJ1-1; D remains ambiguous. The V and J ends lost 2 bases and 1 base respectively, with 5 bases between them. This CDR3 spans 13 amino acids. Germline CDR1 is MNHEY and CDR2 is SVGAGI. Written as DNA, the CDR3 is TGTGCCAGCAGTTACAAGGAGAACACTGAAGCTTTCTTT. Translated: CASSYKENTEAFF.

In DNA form, the CDR3 reads TGTGCCTGGAGTGTAGCGACGGTACTAGGGCAGTACTTC. It codes for CAWSVATVLGQYF. This sequence joins TRBV30 and TRBJ2-7; TRBD2 is a possible D gene (5 bases). Trimming stripped 0 bases from V and 9 bases from J, with 15 bases between. The germline CDR1 and CDR2 sequences are GTSNPN and SVGIG (reference sequence). The CDR3 covers 13 residues.

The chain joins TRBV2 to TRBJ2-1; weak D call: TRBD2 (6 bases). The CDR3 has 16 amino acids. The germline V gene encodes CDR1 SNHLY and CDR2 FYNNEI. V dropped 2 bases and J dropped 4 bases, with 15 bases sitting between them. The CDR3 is CASSELGSGPYNEQFF. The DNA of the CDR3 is TGTGCCAGCAGTGAATTGGGTAGCGGTCCATACAATGAGCAGTTCTTC.

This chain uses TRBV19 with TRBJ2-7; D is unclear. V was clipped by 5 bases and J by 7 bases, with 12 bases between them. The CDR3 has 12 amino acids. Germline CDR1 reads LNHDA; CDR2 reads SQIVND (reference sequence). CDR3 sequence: CASSLGFREQYF. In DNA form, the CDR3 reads TGTGCCAGTAGTTTGGGGTTCCGGGAGCAGTACTTC.

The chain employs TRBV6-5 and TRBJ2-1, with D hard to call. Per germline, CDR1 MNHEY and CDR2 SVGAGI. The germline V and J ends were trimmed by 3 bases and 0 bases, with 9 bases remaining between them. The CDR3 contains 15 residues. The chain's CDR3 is CASSYGPSSYNEQFF. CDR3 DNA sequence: TGTGCCAGCAGTTATGGACCTAGCTCCTACAATGAGCAGTTCTTC.

The CDR3 DNA is TGCGCCAGCAGCCCCACAGGGGGCGGCACTGAAGCTTTCTTT. Translation gives CASSPTGGGTEAFF. The chain recombines TRBV5-1 with TRBJ1-1; TRBD1 agrees at 9 bases. J lost 4 bases, V lost 4 bases, and 5 bases had no gene match. This CDR3 is 14 amino acids long. Germline V gene data show CDR1 as SGHRS and CDR2 as YFSETQ.

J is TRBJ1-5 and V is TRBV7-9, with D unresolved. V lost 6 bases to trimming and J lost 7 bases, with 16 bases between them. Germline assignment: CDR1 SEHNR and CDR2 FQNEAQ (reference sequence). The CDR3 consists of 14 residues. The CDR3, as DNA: TGTGCCAGCAGTGATCTCCAGGCACAACAGCCCCAGCATTTT. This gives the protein CASSDLQAQQPQHF.

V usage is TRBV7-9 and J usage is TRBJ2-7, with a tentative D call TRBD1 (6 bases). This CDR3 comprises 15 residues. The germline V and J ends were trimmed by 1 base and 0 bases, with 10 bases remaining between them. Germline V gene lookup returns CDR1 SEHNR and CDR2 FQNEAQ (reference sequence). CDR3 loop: CASSLVQGSSYEQYF. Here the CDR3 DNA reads TGTGCCAGCAGCTTAGTTCAGGGGAGCTCCTACGAGCAGTACTTC.

The CDR3 DNA is TGTGCCAGCAGTGAATGGGACTCGCAAGAGACCCAGTACTTC. Translating it yields CASSEWDSQETQYF. This sequence joins TRBV6-1 and TRBJ2-5; a weak D match, TRBD2 (6 bases). Germline lookup yields CDR1 MNHNS and CDR2 SASEGT. The CDR3 is 14 residues long. V gave up 2 bases and J gave up 2 bases, with 9 bases separating them.

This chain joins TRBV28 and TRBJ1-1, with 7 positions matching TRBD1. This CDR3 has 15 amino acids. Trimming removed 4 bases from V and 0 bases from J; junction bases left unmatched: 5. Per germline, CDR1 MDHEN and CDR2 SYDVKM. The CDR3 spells CASSSHRGLNTEAFF. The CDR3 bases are TGTGCCAGCAGTTCCCACAGGGGACTGAACACTGAAGCTTTCTTT.